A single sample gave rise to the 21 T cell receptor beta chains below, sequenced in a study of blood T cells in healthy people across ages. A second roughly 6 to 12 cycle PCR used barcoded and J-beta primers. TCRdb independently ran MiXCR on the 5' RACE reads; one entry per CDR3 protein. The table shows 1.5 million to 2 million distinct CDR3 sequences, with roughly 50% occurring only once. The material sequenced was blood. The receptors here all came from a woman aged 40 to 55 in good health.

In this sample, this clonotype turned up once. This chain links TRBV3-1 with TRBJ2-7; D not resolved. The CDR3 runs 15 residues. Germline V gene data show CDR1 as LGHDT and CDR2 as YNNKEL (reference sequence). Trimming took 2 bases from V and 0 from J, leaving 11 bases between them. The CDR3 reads CASSQSVHSSYEQYF. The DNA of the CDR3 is TGTGCCAGCAGCCAAAGCGTGCATTCCTCCTACGAGCAGTACTTC.

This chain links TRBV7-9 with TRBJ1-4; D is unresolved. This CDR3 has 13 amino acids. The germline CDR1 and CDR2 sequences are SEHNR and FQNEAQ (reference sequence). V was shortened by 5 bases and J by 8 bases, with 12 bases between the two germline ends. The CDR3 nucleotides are TGTGCCAGCAGCCCACCCTCCCAAGAAAAACTGTTTTTT. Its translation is CASSPPSQEKLFF. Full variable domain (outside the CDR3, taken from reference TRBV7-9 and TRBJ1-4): DTGVSQNPRHKITKRGQNVTFRCDPISEHNRLYWYRQTLGQGPEFLTYFQNEAQLEKSRLLSDRFSAERPKGSFSTLEIQRTEQGDSAMYLCASSPPSQEKLFFGSGTQLSVL.

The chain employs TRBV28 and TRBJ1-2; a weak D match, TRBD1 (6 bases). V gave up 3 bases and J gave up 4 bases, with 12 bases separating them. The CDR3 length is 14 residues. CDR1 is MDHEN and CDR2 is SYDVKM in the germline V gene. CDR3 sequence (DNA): TGTGCCAGCAGTTTTGAAGGGGGGGTCTATGGCTACACCTTC. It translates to CASSFEGGVYGYTF.

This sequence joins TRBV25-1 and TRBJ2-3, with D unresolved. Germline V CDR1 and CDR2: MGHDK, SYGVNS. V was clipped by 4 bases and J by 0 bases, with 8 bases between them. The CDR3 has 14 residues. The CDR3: CASSGLTSTDTQYF. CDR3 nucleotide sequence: TGTGCCAGCAGTGGACTTACTAGCACAGATACGCAGTATTTT.

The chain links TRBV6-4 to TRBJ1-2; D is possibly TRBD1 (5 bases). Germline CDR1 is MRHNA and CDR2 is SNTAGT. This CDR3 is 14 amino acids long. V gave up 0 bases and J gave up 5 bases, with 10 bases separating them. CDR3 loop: CASSDSEGRYGYTF. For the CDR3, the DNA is TGTGCCAGCAGTGACTCGGAGGGGCGTTATGGCTACACCTTC.

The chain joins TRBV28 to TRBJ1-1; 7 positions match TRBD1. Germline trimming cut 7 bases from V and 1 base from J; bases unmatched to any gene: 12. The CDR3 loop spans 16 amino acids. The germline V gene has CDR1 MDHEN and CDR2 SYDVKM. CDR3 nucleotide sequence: TGTGCCAGCACCTTCCCGACAGGGCAACCGAACACTGAAGCTTTCTTT. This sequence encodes CASTFPTGQPNTEAFF.

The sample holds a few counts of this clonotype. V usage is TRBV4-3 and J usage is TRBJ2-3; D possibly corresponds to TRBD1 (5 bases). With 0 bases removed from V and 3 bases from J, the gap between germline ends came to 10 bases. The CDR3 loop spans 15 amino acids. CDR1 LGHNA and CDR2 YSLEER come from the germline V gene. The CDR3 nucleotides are TGCGCCAGCAGCCAAGAATGGGGCAGGACAGATACGCAGTATTTT. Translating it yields CASSQEWGRTDTQYF.

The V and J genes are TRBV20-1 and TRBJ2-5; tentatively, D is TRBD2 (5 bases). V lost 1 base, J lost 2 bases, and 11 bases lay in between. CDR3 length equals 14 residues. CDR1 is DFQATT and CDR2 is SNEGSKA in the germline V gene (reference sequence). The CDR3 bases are TGCAGTGCTAGAGGGGAGCCTATACAAGAGACCCAGTACTTC. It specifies CSARGEPIQETQYF.

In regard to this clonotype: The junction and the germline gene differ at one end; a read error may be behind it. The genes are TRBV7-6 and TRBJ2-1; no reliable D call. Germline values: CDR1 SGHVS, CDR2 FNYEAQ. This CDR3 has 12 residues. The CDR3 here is CASSPLLNEKFF. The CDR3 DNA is TGTGCCAGCAGCCCACTACTAAATGAGAAGTTCTTC.

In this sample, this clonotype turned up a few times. In DNA form, the CDR3 reads TGTGCCAGCAGCCAAGCTAGCGGGGTTAACTACGAGCAGTACTTC. It specifies CASSQASGVNYEQYF. The gene calls are TRBV4-2 and TRBJ2-7, with TRBD2 matching over 9 bases. Losses at the gene ends were 1 base for V and 3 bases for J; bases not matched to a gene: 4. The CDR3 spans 15 residues. Germline V gene data show CDR1 as LGHNA and CDR2 as YNFKEQ.

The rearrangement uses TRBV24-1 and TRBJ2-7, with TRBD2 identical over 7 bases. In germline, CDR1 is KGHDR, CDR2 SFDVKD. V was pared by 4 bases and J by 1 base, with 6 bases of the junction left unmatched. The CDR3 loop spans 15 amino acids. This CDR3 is CATSDPLADSYEQYF. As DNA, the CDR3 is TGTGCCACCAGTGACCCGCTAGCGGATTCCTACGAGCAGTACTTC.

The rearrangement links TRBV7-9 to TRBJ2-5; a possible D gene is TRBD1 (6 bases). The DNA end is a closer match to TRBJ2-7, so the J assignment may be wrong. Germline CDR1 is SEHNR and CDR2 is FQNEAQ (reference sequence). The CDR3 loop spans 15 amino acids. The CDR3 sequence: CASRELTGPLDEQYF. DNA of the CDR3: TGTGCCAGCCGCGAATTGACAGGCCCCCTGGACGAGCAGTACTTC.

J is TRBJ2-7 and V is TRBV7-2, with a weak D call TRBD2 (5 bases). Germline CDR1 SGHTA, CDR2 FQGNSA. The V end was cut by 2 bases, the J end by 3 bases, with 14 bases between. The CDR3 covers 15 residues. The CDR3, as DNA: TGTGCCAGCAGCTTAAGCGGAACGCAAAGCTACGAGCAGTACTTC. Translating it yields CASSLSGTQSYEQYF.

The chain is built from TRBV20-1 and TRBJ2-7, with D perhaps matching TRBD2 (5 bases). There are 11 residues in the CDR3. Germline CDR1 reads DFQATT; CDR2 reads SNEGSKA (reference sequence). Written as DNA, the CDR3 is TGCGGCGGACTGCACTCCTACGAGCAGTACTTC. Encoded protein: CGGLHSYEQYF.

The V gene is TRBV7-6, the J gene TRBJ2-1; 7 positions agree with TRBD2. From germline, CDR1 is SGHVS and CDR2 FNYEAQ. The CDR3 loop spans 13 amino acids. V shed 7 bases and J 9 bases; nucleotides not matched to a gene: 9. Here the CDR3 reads CASTDGGKGEQFF. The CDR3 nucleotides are TGTGCCAGCACTGACGGGGGGAAGGGTGAGCAGTTCTTC.

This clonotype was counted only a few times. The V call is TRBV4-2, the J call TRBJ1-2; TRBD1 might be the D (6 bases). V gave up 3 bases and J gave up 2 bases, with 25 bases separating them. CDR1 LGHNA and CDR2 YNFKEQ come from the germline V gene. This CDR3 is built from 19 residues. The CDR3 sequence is CASSQAQGTPQTANYGYTF. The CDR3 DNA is TGTGCCAGCAGCCAGGCACAGGGCACTCCGCAAACCGCGAACTATGGCTACACCTTC.

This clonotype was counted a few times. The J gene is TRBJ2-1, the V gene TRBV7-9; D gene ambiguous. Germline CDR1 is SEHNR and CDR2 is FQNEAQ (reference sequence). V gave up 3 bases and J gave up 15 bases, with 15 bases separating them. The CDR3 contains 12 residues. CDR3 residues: CASSLVGSSRFF. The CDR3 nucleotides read TGTGCCAGCAGCTTGGTTGGGTCTAGTAGGTTCTTC.

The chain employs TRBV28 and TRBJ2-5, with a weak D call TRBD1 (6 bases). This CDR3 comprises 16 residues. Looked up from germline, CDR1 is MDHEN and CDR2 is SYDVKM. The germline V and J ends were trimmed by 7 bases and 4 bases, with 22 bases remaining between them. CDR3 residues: CASKVTRQGKGETQYF. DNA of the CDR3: TGTGCCAGCAAAGTCACTAGGCAGGGGAAGGGAGAGACCCAGTACTTC.

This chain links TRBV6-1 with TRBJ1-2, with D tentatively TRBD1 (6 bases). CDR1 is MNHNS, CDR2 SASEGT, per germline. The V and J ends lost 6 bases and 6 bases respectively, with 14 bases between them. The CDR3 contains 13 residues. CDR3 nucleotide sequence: TGTGCCAGCAGAAACAGGGACTGGAATGGCTACACCTTC. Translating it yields CASRNRDWNGYTF.

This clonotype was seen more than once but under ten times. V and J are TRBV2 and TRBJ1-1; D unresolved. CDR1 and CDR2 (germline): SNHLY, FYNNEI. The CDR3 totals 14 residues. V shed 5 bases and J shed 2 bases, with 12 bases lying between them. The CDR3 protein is CASSYSGPNTEAFF. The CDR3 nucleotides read TGTGCCAGCAGTTATAGCGGGCCTAACACTGAAGCTTTCTTT.

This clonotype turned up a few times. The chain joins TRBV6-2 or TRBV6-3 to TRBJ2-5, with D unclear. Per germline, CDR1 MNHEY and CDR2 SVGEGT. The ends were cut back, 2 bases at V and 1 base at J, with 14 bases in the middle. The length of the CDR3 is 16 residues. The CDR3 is CASSYGVGRLQETQYF. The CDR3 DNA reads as TGTGCCAGCAGTTACGGGGTCGGGCGTCTCCAAGAGACCCAGTACTTC.